What follows are 27 T cell receptor beta chains derived from one specimen sequenced in a study of CD8 T cells in Susac syndrome. Random-hexamer reverse transcription was applied to about 0.45 to 1 ug RNA. TCRdb reprocessed the immunoSEQ multiplex PCR reads with MiXCR, giving one entry per CDR3 protein. The table shows approximately 150,000 distinct CDR3 sequences, with 95% occurring only once. Sequences were obtained from CD4+ T cells from PBMCs. The receptors were sampled from a human donor with Susac syndrome.

The chain joins TRBV10-3 to TRBJ2-3, with a weak D call TRBD1 (6 bases). This CDR3 has 13 amino acids. Germline V gives CDR1 ENHRY, CDR2 SYGVKD. V lost 7 bases and J 4 bases, leaving 12 bases between the germline ends. The CDR3: CAINREGSDTQYF. CDR3 sequence (DNA): TGTGCCATCAACAGGGAAGGATCAGATACGCAGTATTTT.

A single count supports this clonotype. Here the CDR3 DNA reads TGCGCCAGCAGCTCGAGGTCGAGGGGACAGGGGGACACTGAAGCTTTCTTT. Protein product: CASSSRSRGQGDTEAFF. V gene TRBV5-1 combines with J gene TRBJ1-1; 11 nucleotides agree with TRBD1. V was clipped by 3 bases and J by 3 bases; unmatched bases: 10. Per the germline V gene, CDR1 is SGHRS and CDR2 is YFSETQ. The CDR3 sequence is 17 residues long.

This rearrangement joins TRBV29-1 to TRBJ2-1, with D tentatively TRBD2 (5 bases). V was cut by 2 bases and J by 7 bases, with 18 bases left in between. The CDR3 has 15 amino acids. The germline V gene has CDR1 SQVTM and CDR2 ANQGSEA. The chain's CDR3 is CSVESGFPRRNEQFF. CDR3 nucleotides: TGCAGCGTTGAATCTGGGTTCCCGAGGAGGAATGAGCAGTTCTTC.

The V and J genes are TRBV28 and TRBJ2-3; 9 bases fit TRBD1. The V and J ends lost 4 bases and 4 bases, in that order; junction bases with no gene match: 6. The CDR3 is 15 amino acids. The germline V gene has CDR1 MDHEN and CDR2 SYDVKM. DNA of the CDR3: TGTGCCAGCAGTTGGGGACAGGGCCGTCCAGATACGCAGTATTTT. As protein: CASSWGQGRPDTQYF. The full variable domain, in which reference TRBV28 and TRBJ2-3 provide the parts outside the CDR3, is DVKVTQSSRYLVKRTGEKVFLECVQDMDHENMFWYRQDPGLGLRLIYFSYDVKMKEKGDIPEGYSVSREKKERFSLILESASTNQTSMYLCASSWGQGRPDTQYFGPGTRLTVL.

This chain joins TRBV4-1 and TRBJ2-2; D is perhaps TRBD1 or TRBD2 (5 bases each). The CDR3 is 14 residues long. The V end lost 3 bases, the J end lost 4 bases, and 9 bases lay between the germline ends. Germline CDR1 MGHRA, CDR2 YSYEKL. CDR3: CASSHGDGTGELFF. The CDR3 region has the DNA TGCGCCAGCAGCCACGGGGACGGCACCGGGGAGCTGTTTTTT.

The rearrangement joins TRBV9 to TRBJ2-2; tentatively, D is TRBD1 (5 bases). This CDR3 comprises 15 residues. Germline loops: CDR1 SGDLS, CDR2 YYNGEE. The V end was cut by 0 bases, the J end by 0 bases, with 6 bases between. The CDR3: CASSVGGANTGELFF. CDR3 bases: TGTGCCAGCAGCGTAGGGGGCGCGAACACCGGGGAGCTGTTTTTT.

This chain joins TRBV29-1 and TRBJ2-7; 7 nucleotides align to TRBD1. The CDR3 consists of 13 residues. Germline assignment: CDR1 SQVTM and CDR2 ANQGSEA. The J segment lost 9 bases and the V segment lost 6 bases, leaving 14 bases of the junction unmatched. CDR3 residues: CSVAGTDSSGQYF. The CDR3 region has the DNA TGCAGCGTGGCCGGGACAGACTCCTCCGGGCAGTACTTC.

The V call is TRBV20-1, the J call TRBJ2-7; 8 bases agree with TRBD1. Trimming at V came to 3 bases and at J to 6 bases, leaving 4 bases not matched to a gene. The CDR3 contains 12 residues. Germline CDR1 and CDR2: DFQATT and SNEGSKA (reference sequence). Here the CDR3 DNA reads TGCAGTGCTAGGGGGACAGGTGCCGAGCAGTACTTC. The encoded protein is CSARGTGAEQYF.

J is TRBJ2-7 and V is TRBV7-2, with 10 nucleotides matching TRBD2. This CDR3 region has 14 residues. Trimming cost V 4 bases and J 3 bases; bases outside gene matches: 3. Germline values: CDR1 SGHTA, CDR2 FQGNSA. DNA for the CDR3: TGTGCCAGCAGCTCAAAGCGGGGGGGCTACGAGCAGTACTTC. It specifies CASSSKRGGYEQYF.

The CDR3 DNA is TGCGCCAGCAGCTTGGTGCCCCTCGAAGGGGAGACCCAGTACTTC. Protein: CASSLVPLEGETQYF. This rearrangement joins TRBV5-1 to TRBJ2-5; D gene uncertain. V shed 0 bases and J shed 5 bases, with 14 bases lying between them. The CDR3 loop spans 15 amino acids. Germline V gives CDR1 SGHRS, CDR2 YFSETQ.

The chain couples TRBV18 to TRBJ2-7, with D uncertain. The germline V and J ends were trimmed by 1 base and 6 bases, with 13 bases remaining between them. This CDR3 has 14 amino acids. In germline, CDR1 is KGHSH, CDR2 LQKENI. DNA of the CDR3: TGTGCCAGCTCACCACGACCAAACCCCTCCGAGCAGTACTTC. Protein sequence: CASSPRPNPSEQYF.

The rearrangement links TRBV19 to TRBJ1-6; 7 bases match TRBD1. After removal of 5 bases from V and 10 bases from J, the junction contained 8 bases not matched to a gene. CDR1 and CDR2 (germline): LNHDA, SQIVND (reference sequence). The CDR3 totals 14 residues. CDR3 sequence reads: CASSGPGGRSPLHF. The CDR3 region has the DNA TGTGCCAGTAGTGGGCCAGGGGGTAGATCACCCCTCCACTTT.

The chain carries TRBV29-1 and TRBJ1-1; 7 nucleotides line up with TRBD1. The ends lost 7 bases at V and 7 bases at J; junction bases unmatched: 9. Germline loops: CDR1 SQVTM, CDR2 ANQGSEA. CDR3 length equals 12 residues. The CDR3 DNA is TGCAGCGCCGAAGGACAGGAAGGTGAAGCTTTCTTT. It encodes CSAEGQEGEAFF.

The chain joins TRBV9 to TRBJ2-6, with unresolved D. Germline loops: CDR1 SGDLS, CDR2 YYNGEE. V gave up 0 bases and J gave up 0 bases, with 10 bases separating them. The CDR3 is 17 residues long. The chain's CDR3 is CASSVAPDRSGANVLTF. As DNA, the CDR3 is TGTGCCAGCAGCGTAGCTCCGGATCGCTCTGGGGCCAACGTCCTGACTTTC.

The V gene is TRBV29-1, the J gene TRBJ2-3; the D is unclear. Trimming pared 2 bases from V and 4 bases from J, leaving 7 bases between. This CDR3 is 12 amino acids long. Germline CDR1 is SQVTM and CDR2 is ANQGSEA. The CDR3 reads CSVEQPADTQYF. The CDR3 DNA sequence: TGCAGCGTTGAACAGCCCGCAGATACGCAGTATTTT.

The chain combines TRBV7-9 with TRBJ2-1; 7 bases match TRBD1. This CDR3 is built from 15 residues. The V segment lost 5 bases and the J segment 4 bases; nucleotides outside the gene matches: 8. Germline loops: CDR1 SEHNR, CDR2 FQNEAQ (reference sequence). CDR3 sequence reads: CASSPNGTAYNEQFF. CDR3 nucleotide sequence: TGTGCCAGCAGCCCGAACGGGACAGCTTACAATGAGCAGTTCTTC.

The genes are TRBV5-1 and TRBJ1-1; 7 bases map to TRBD1. There are 15 residues in the CDR3. In germline, CDR1 is SGHRS, CDR2 YFSETQ. V trimming: 0 bases; J trimming: 5 bases; junction bases outside the gene matches: 7. The DNA for the CDR3 is TGCGCCAGCAGCTTGGCGGACAGGAGGGTGACTGAAGCTTTCTTT. It encodes CASSLADRRVTEAFF.

The rearrangement joins TRBV6-2 or TRBV6-3 to TRBJ2-7; D is possibly TRBD1 (6 bases). Trimming took 6 bases from V and 3 from J, leaving 12 bases between them. The CDR3 consists of 13 residues. The germline CDR1 and CDR2 sequences are MNHEY and SVGEGT. The chain's CDR3 is CASRPIQGYEQYF. DNA for the CDR3: TGTGCCAGCAGACCTATACAGGGCTACGAGCAGTACTTC.

This clonotype has only one observation. In DNA, the CDR3 is TGTGCCAGCAGCATCCGGGACAGCCCTCGGGGCTACACCTTC. Protein product: CASSIRDSPRGYTF. The chain combines TRBV9 with TRBJ1-2, with TRBD1 matching over 7 bases. V was pared by 4 bases and J by 8 bases, with 11 bases of the junction left unmatched. The CDR3 contains 14 residues. Per germline, CDR1 SGDLS and CDR2 YYNGEE.

This clonotype was counted once. This chain uses TRBV4-1 with TRBJ2-3; 9 bases fit TRBD1. The length of the CDR3 is 15 residues. V gave up 3 bases and J gave up 4 bases; unmatched junction bases: 5. Per the germline V gene, CDR1 is MGHRA and CDR2 is YSYEKL. The CDR3 DNA reads TGCGCCAGCAGCCAGCCGGACAGGGGTTCAGATACGCAGTATTTT. Translation gives CASSQPDRGSDTQYF.

The chain's CDR3 is CATSREGSNQPQHF. As DNA, the CDR3 is TGTGCCACCAGCAGAGAAGGTAGCAATCAGCCCCAGCATTTT. This chain joins TRBV15 and TRBJ1-5; no definite D call. Germline CDR1 is LNHNV and CDR2 is YYDKDF (reference sequence). The CDR3 contains 14 residues. Deletions cut 0 bases from V and 0 bases from J, with 3 bases between.

This sequence joins TRBV4-2 and TRBJ2-5, with 14 bases fitting TRBD2. The CDR3 loop spans 16 amino acids. Germline CDR1 is LGHNA and CDR2 is YNFKEQ. Trimming took 3 bases from V and 5 from J; bases not matched to a gene: 5. CDR3 sequence reads: CASSQGTSGGGETQYF. In DNA form, the CDR3 reads TGTGCCAGCAGCCAGGGGACTAGCGGGGGAGGGGAGACCCAGTACTTC.

V is TRBV28 and J is TRBJ1-5, with 9 nucleotides matching TRBD1. CDR3 length: 15 residues. The ends lost 6 bases at V and 0 bases at J; junction bases unmatched: 3. The germline V gene encodes CDR1 MDHEN and CDR2 SYDVKM. CDR3 coding DNA: TGTGCCAGCAGGAGGGACAGGGATAGCAATCAGCCCCAGCATTTT. Translated: CASRRDRDSNQPQHF.

The chain is built from TRBV9 and TRBJ1-1; D perhaps matches TRBD1 (5 bases). V lost 2 bases and J 7 bases, leaving 12 bases between the germline ends. The CDR3 contains 13 residues. The germline CDR1 and CDR2 sequences are SGDLS and YYNGEE. This CDR3 reads CASSVGGTDEAFF. In DNA form, the CDR3 reads TGTGCCAGCAGCGTCGGGGGGACCGATGAAGCTTTCTTT.

The table lists this clonotype with a count of one. CDR3 in amino acids: CASTQIGTNNYGYTF. The CDR3 DNA sequence: TGCGCCAGCACCCAGATCGGGACCAATAACTATGGCTACACCTTC. The chain has TRBV5-1 and TRBJ1-2; TRBD1 might be the D (5 bases). Germline V gene sequence: CDR1 SGHRS, CDR2 YFSETQ. V was clipped by 6 bases and J by 1 base, with 16 bases between them. This CDR3 contains 15 residues.

V gene TRBV29-1 combines with J gene TRBJ1-1; no definite D call. The CDR3 length is 14 residues. Trimming cost V 1 base and J 1 base, with 10 bases left between them. Germline assignment: CDR1 SQVTM and CDR2 ANQGSEA. The CDR3 nucleotides are TGCAGCGTTGAAGGGGGTCTTCGGAACACTGAAGCTTTCTTT. This gives the protein CSVEGGLRNTEAFF. The full variable domain, completed using reference TRBV29-1 and TRBJ1-1, is SAVISQKPSRDICQRGTSLTIQCQVDSQVTMMFWYRQQPGQSLTLIATANQGSEATYESGFVIDKFPISRPNLTFSTLTVSNMSPEDSSIYLCSVEGGLRNTEAFFGQGTRLTVV.

A remark on this clonotype: Compared with germline, one end of the junction differs, possibly owing to a read error. The chain employs TRBV29-1 and TRBJ2-1, with a possible D match to TRBD2 (7 bases). Per germline, CDR1 SQVTM and CDR2 ANQGSEA. This CDR3 has 13 residues. The CDR3 sequence: CSVAWGGYIEQFF. CDR3 nucleotides: TGCAGCGTTGCGTGGGGGGGCTACATTGAGCAGTTCTTC.